Here is one T cell receptor beta chain with its context. This entry comes from a study of control samples from healthy donors and cancer patients. Generated by immunoSEQ multiplex PCR, the TCRdb table keeps only in-frame clones and is missing some. The repertoire consists of 210,000 or so clones, with 91% occurring once and the leading ten covering over 1.5%. Trimming stripped 5 bases from V and 0 bases from J, with 13 bases between. Per germline, CDR1 SEHNR and CDR2 FQNEAQ (reference sequence). CDR3 length: 15 amino acids. This sequence joins TRBV7-9 and TRBJ1-2; unclear D gene. The sample comprised blood. This TCR derives from a man aged 25 to 40 in good health. CDR3: CASSPHRSANYGYTF. CDR3 bases: TGTGCCAGCAGCCCTCATAGGTCCGCTAACTATGGCTACACCTTC.